These 18 T cell receptor beta chains were all obtained from the same sample, sequenced in a study of blood T cell repertoires in COVID-19. Repertoires were generated with immunoSEQ multiplex PCR, while TCRdb's copy carries only in-frame clones and drops some. This table has 250,000 to 300,000 clones, about 86% appearing once. The sequenced sample consisted of peripheral blood. The receptors shown here come from an elderly man with acute or convalescent COVID-19.

There are a few counts of this clone. V gene TRBV5-4 combines with J gene TRBJ2-7; 11 nucleotides align to TRBD2. Germline V gene lookup returns CDR1 SGHNT and CDR2 YYREEE (reference sequence). The CDR3 is 13 amino acids. The J segment lost 3 bases and the V segment lost 7 bases, leaving 3 bases of the junction unmatched. Here the CDR3 DNA reads TGTGCCAGCGGGCTAGCGGGGGGCTACGAGCAGTACTTC. The encoded protein is CASGLAGGYEQYF.

The chain carries TRBV2 and TRBJ2-7, with 12 bases lining up with TRBD2. CDR3 length equals 17 residues. Per the germline V gene, CDR1 is SNHLY and CDR2 is FYNNEI. Losses at the gene ends were 1 base for V and 4 bases for J; bases not matched to a gene: 8. The CDR3 protein is CASSEDRSSGGAYEQYF. In nucleotides, the CDR3 is TGTGCCAGCAGTGAAGATCGGTCTAGCGGGGGGGCGTACGAGCAGTACTTC.

The rearrangement links TRBV2 to TRBJ2-1; TRBD2 matches 11 bases. V was clipped by 5 bases and J by 4 bases; unmatched bases: 1. CDR3 length: 14 residues. Germline CDR1 reads SNHLY; CDR2 reads FYNNEI. The CDR3 DNA reads as TGTGCCAGCAGTTCTAGCGGGAGGTACAATGAGCAGTTCTTC. Protein: CASSSSGRYNEQFF.

About this clone: Additional DNA sequences in this sample encode the identical CDR3. The rearrangement links TRBV5-1 to TRBJ2-3; D is ambiguous. This CDR3 has 14 amino acids. The germline gives CDR1 SGHRS, CDR2 YFSETQ. Trimming removed 0 bases from V and 1 base from J, with 6 bases in between. The CDR3: CASSLVAGTDTQYF. CDR3 bases: TGCGCCAGCAGCTTGGTTGCAGGCACAGATACGCAGTATTTT. Looking up the rest from reference TRBV5-1 and TRBJ2-3 gives the full variable domain: KAGVTQTPRYLIKTRGQQVTLSCSPISGHRSVSWYQQTPGQGLQFLFEYFSETQRNKGNFPGRFSGRQFSNSRSEMNVSTLELGDSALYLCASSLVAGTDTQYFGPGTRLTVL.

The rearrangement links TRBV7-2 to TRBJ1-5; a possible D gene is TRBD1 (5 bases). Germline V gene sequence: CDR1 SGHTA, CDR2 FQGNSA. The V gene lost 2 bases and the J gene lost 2 bases, with 7 bases spanning the gap. The CDR3 is made up of 14 amino acids. The CDR3 loop is CASSLSQGNQPQHF. Written as DNA, the CDR3 is TGTGCCAGCAGCTTATCACAGGGCAATCAGCCCCAGCATTTT.

Concerning this clone itself: Other DNA sequences in the same sample also yield this CDR3. CDR3 in amino acids: CASRRTGSYEQYF. CDR3 DNA sequence: TGTGCCAGCCGACGGACAGGGTCCTACGAGCAGTACTTC. The V gene is TRBV27, the J gene TRBJ2-7; 8 nucleotides align to TRBD1. This CDR3 comprises 13 residues. Germline-derived CDR1 and CDR2 are MNHEY and SMNVEV (reference sequence). Losses at the gene ends were 8 bases for V and 1 base for J; bases not matched to a gene: 4.

The J gene is TRBJ2-7, the V gene TRBV19; 11 bases agree with TRBD2. Germline V gives CDR1 LNHDA, CDR2 SQIVND (reference sequence). The J segment lost 2 bases and the V segment lost 5 bases, leaving 8 bases of the junction unmatched. This CDR3 contains 16 residues. The CDR3 is CASSVRLAGFPYEQYF. In nucleotides, the CDR3 is TGTGCCAGTAGTGTCCGACTAGCGGGATTTCCCTACGAGCAGTACTTC.

A word on this clone: Mismatch with germline at one junction end may stem from a read error. The same CDR3 also results from other DNA sequences found in this sample. This chain links TRBV7-7 with TRBJ1-5; D perhaps matches TRBD1 (5 bases). The CDR3 has 13 residues. Germline CDR1 reads SSHAT; CDR2 reads FNYEAQ (reference sequence). CDR3 sequence: CASSLDRDQPQHF. CDR3 nucleotides: TGTGCTAGCAGCTTAGACAGAGATCAGCCCCAGCATTTT.

This clone was picked up a small number of times. V gene TRBV5-6 combines with J gene TRBJ2-1; the D gene is possibly TRBD1 (5 bases). Germline loops: CDR1 SGHDT, CDR2 YYEEEE. The CDR3 is 15 amino acids. The ends were cut back, 1 base at V and 8 bases at J, with 16 bases in the middle. In DNA, the CDR3 is TGTGCCAGCAGCTTGTCTCAAGTCCAGGGCCATGAGCAGTTCTTC. Translating it yields CASSLSQVQGHEQFF.

V gene TRBV4-2 combines with J gene TRBJ2-1; 9 nucleotides line up with TRBD2. The V segment lost 1 base and the J segment 8 bases; nucleotides outside the gene matches: 9. This CDR3 contains 16 residues. Looked up from germline, CDR1 is LGHNA and CDR2 is YNFKEQ. The DNA of the CDR3 is TGTGCCAGCAGCCAAGCGACTAGCGGAACAGGGGATGAGCAGTTCTTC. This sequence encodes CASSQATSGTGDEQFF.

The chain couples TRBV19 to TRBJ1-5; 11 bases agree with TRBD1. The germline V gene encodes CDR1 LNHDA and CDR2 SQIVND (reference sequence). The junction had 9 bases not matched to a gene; V was cut back by 4 bases and J by 1 base. The CDR3 has 18 residues. In DNA form, the CDR3 reads TGTGCCAGTAGTAGGGGACAGGGGGGAACGGGGAGCAATCAGCCCCAGCATTTT. Residues: CASSRGQGGTGSNQPQHF. Full variable domain (rest looked up from reference TRBV19 and TRBJ1-5): DGGITQSPKYLFRKEGQNVTLSCEQNLNHDAMYWYRQDPGQGLRLIYYSQIVNDFQKGDIAEGYSVSREKKESFPLTVTSAQKNPTAFYLCASSRGQGGTGSNQPQHFGDGTRLSIL.

This clone was detected only once. This chain uses TRBV29-1 with TRBJ2-5, with D unclear. V lost 4 bases and J lost 4, with 10 bases in between. CDR1 is SQVTM and CDR2 is ANQGSEA in the germline V gene. This CDR3 region has 12 residues. CDR3 sequence reads: CSVGSERETQYF. CDR3 sequence (DNA): TGCAGCGTTGGATCGGAGAGAGAGACCCAGTACTTC.

In its sample, this clone was seen many times. The rearrangement links TRBV27 to TRBJ1-2; D unclear. CDR1 and CDR2 (germline): MNHEY, SMNVEV (reference sequence). Trimming cost V 5 bases and J 6 bases, with 19 bases left between them. The CDR3 has 15 residues. As DNA, the CDR3 is TGTGCCAGCAGTCTCCCGGGAGACCTCGGAGATGGCTACACCTTC. It translates to CASSLPGDLGDGYTF.

This chain joins TRBV18 and TRBJ2-5; TRBD1 aligns across 8 bases. CDR3 length: 17 amino acids. Unmatched junction bases numbered 11, after V lost 0 bases and J lost 5 bases. Germline CDR1 and CDR2: KGHSH and LQKENI. The CDR3 spells CASSPPNQRTGQETQYF. DNA for the CDR3: TGTGCCAGCTCACCACCCAATCAAAGGACAGGGCAGGAGACCCAGTACTTC.

This sequence joins TRBV24-1 and TRBJ2-7; maybe TRBD1 (5 bases). The V gene lost 3 bases and the J gene lost 4 bases, with 15 bases spanning the gap. The CDR3 extends over 15 amino acids. Looked up from germline, CDR1 is KGHDR and CDR2 is SFDVKD. The CDR3 DNA is TGTGCCACCAGTGATAAGACAGCCTATCCGTACGAGCAGTACTTC. Protein: CATSDKTAYPYEQYF.

This chain links TRBV5-1 with TRBJ1-3; D may be TRBD1 (6 bases). Looked up from germline, CDR1 is SGHRS and CDR2 is YFSETQ. This CDR3 is built from 15 residues. The germline V and J ends were trimmed by 0 bases and 4 bases, with 11 bases remaining between them. The CDR3 sequence: CASSLAQGLGNTIYF. The CDR3 DNA follows: TGCGCCAGCAGCTTGGCACAGGGATTGGGAAACACCATATATTTT.

This clone was picked up one time. The rearrangement uses TRBV7-9 and TRBJ2-5; TRBD1 agrees at 10 bases. The V gene's germline CDR1 is SEHNR and CDR2 FQNEAQ (reference sequence). V was clipped by 2 bases and J by 4 bases; unmatched bases: 4. The CDR3 extends over 15 amino acids. The CDR3 here is CASSLRRTGGETQYF. The DNA of the CDR3 is TGTGCCAGCAGCTTAAGGCGGACAGGGGGAGAGACCCAGTACTTC. Together with reference TRBV7-9 and TRBJ2-5, the CDR3 gives the full variable domain: DTGVSQNPRHKITKRGQNVTFRCDPISEHNRLYWYRQTLGQGPEFLTYFQNEAQLEKSRLLSDRFSAERPKGSFSTLEIQRTEQGDSAMYLCASSLRRTGGETQYFGPGTRLLVL.

Only a few counts were recorded for this clone. This chain uses TRBV5-1 with TRBJ1-3; no reliable D call. V was clipped by 0 bases and J by 3 bases, with 7 bases between them. The CDR3 is 14 amino acids. Germline V lookup: CDR1 SGHRS, CDR2 YFSETQ. The CDR3 sequence: CASSLEGGGNTIYF. CDR3 DNA sequence: TGCGCCAGCAGCTTGGAAGGCGGTGGAAACACCATATATTTT.